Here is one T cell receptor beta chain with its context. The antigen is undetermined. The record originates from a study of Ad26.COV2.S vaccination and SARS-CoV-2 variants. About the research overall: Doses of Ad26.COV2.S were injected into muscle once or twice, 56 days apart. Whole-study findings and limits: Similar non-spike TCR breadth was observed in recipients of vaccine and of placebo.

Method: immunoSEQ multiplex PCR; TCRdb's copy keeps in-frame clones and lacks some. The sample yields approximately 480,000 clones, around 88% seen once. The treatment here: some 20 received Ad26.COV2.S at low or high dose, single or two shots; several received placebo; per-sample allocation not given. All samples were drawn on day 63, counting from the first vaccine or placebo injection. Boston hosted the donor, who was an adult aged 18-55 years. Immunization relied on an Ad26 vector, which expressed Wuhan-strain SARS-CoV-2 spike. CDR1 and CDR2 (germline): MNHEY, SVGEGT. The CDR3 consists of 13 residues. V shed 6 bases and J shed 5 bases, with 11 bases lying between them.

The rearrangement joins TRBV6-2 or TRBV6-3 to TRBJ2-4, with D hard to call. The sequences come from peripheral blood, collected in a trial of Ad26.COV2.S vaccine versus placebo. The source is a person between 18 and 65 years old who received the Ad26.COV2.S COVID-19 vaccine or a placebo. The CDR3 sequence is CASSNPLENIQYF. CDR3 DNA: TGTGCCAGCAGCAACCCCTTGGAAAACATTCAGTACTTC.